The rows below give T cell receptor beta chains drawn from one sample of a study of cytomegalovirus exposure and HLA in healthy donors. The repertoire was sequenced with immunoSEQ multiplex PCR; TCRdb's copy has only in-frame clones and lacks some. The profile shows tens of thousands of clones, 70% to 85% of them singletons. The sequencing input was PBMCs. The receptors here all came from a man aged 25-45 years in good health and CMV-seronegative. CDR3s include the opening cysteine and the closing phenylalanine or tryptophan. A D gene is named only where the DNA matches it firmly. A row's size may be missing; if present it is once, few, many or a size class.

abundance | j_gene | v_gene | d_gene | CDR3aa | CDR3nt
NA | TRBJ2-4 | TRBV6-6 | NA | CASSYEGVRNIQYF | TGTGCCAGCAGTTACGAGGGGGTAAGGAACATTCAGTACTTC
NA | TRBJ2-2 | TRBV7-3 | TRBD2 | CASSPPGGSTGELFF | TGTGCCAGCAGCCCCCCCGGCGGGAGCACCGGGGAGCTGTTTTTT
once | TRBJ1-3 | TRBV9 | TRBD1 | CASSMTGQRGYTIYF | TGTGCCAGCAGCATGACGGGACAGCGAGGATACACCATATATTTT
NA | TRBJ2-2 | TRBV7-2 | TRBD2 | CASSPTSGTGELFF | TGTGCCAGCAGCCCCACTAGCGGCACCGGGGAGCTGTTTTTT
NA | TRBJ2-1 | TRBV28 | NA | CASGGGREAYNEQFF | TGTGCCAGTGGGGGTGGCAGGGAGGCATACAATGAGCAGTTCTTC
NA | TRBJ1-2 | TRBV18 | NA | CASSPPNSLVYYGYTF | TGTGCCAGCTCACCACCGAACAGCCTTGTCTACTATGGCTACACCTTC
NA | TRBJ1-5 | TRBV2 | TRBD1 | CASTRQGSNQPQHF | TGTGCCAGCACCCGACAGGGTAGCAATCAGCCCCAGCATTTT
NA | TRBJ2-5 | TRBV28 | TRBD2 | CASSYLNLAGVETQYF | TGTGCCAGCAGTTACTTGAACCTAGCGGGGGTGGAGACCCAGTACTTC
NA | TRBJ2-3 | TRBV4-3 | NA | CASSQVSWGRSTDTQYF | TGCGCCAGCAGCCAAGTGAGTTGGGGGCGAAGCACAGATACGCAGTATTTT
NA | TRBJ1-3 | TRBV10-2 | NA | CASAHLQGTSGNTIYF | TGCGCCAGCGCTCACCTACAGGGAACTTCTGGAAACACCATATATTTT
NA | TRBJ1-3 | TRBV5-1 | TRBD1 | CASSLRGQPEDTIYF | TGCGCCAGCAGCTTGCGGGGACAGCCCGAAGACACCATATATTTT
few | TRBJ2-7 | TRBV6-6 | NA | CASSYFRGGGYEQYF | TGTGCCAGCAGTTACTTCCGGGGAGGGGGCTACGAGCAGTACTTC
NA | TRBJ1-5 | TRBV13 | TRBD1 | CASSSRDRRWYSNQPQHF | TGTGCCAGCAGCTCCCGGGACAGACGATGGTATAGCAATCAGCCCCAGCATTTT
NA | TRBJ2-2 | TRBV9 | TRBD1 | CASSPSVGQGSGELFF | TGTGCCAGCAGCCCTTCTGTCGGACAGGGGTCCGGGGAGCTGTTTTTT
NA | TRBJ1-2 | TRBV2 | NA | CASSDAGQGYGYTF | TGTGCCAGCAGTGACGCAGGGCAAGGCTATGGCTACACCTTC
NA | TRBJ2-7 | TRBV28 | TRBD1 | CASSPGQGRTPYEQYF | TGTGCCAGCAGCCCGGGACAGGGGCGTACGCCATACGAGCAGTACTTC
NA | TRBJ2-1 | TRBV5-1 | NA | CASSFGRSNEQFF | TGCGCCAGCAGCTTCGGGAGATCCAATGAGCAGTTCTTC
NA | TRBJ2-2 | TRBV4-2 | TRBD1 | CASSQAGQGATGELFF | TGTGCCAGCAGCCAAGCGGGACAGGGGGCCACCGGGGAGCTGTTTTTT
NA | TRBJ2-7 | TRBV4-1 | TRBD1 | CASRAPGQGLEQYF | TGCGCCAGCAGAGCTCCGGGACAGGGGTTGGAACAGTACTTC
NA | TRBJ2-5 | TRBV6-5 | TRBD2 | CATSPGTSGQETQYF | TGTGCCACCTCCCCCGGGACTAGCGGTCAAGAGACCCAGTACTTC
NA | TRBJ1-2 | TRBV12-5 | NA | CASGSYVGGSYTF | TGTGCTAGTGGTTCTTACGTAGGGGGAAGCTACACCTTC
NA | TRBJ2-7 | TRBV12-2 | NA | CASRLSPRGAGEALYEQYF | TGTGCAAGTCGCTTAAGCCCGCGCGGGGCGGGAGAAGCACTCTACGAGCAGTACTTC
NA | TRBJ2-7 | TRBV6-1 | TRBD1 | CASSEIPGQGHEQYF | TGTGCCAGCAGTGAAATCCCGGGACAGGGCCACGAGCAGTACTTC
NA | TRBJ2-7 | TRBV4-3 | NA | CASSQDLVRYEQYF | TGCGCCAGCAGCCAAGATCTAGTTAGGTACGAGCAGTACTTC
NA | TRBJ2-1 | TRBV6-1 | TRBD1 | CASSERTGLYNEQFF | TGTGCCAGCAGTGAAAGGACAGGGCTTTACAATGAGCAGTTCTTC
NA | TRBJ2-5 | TRBV9 | NA | CASSVGGSVRGAEETQYF | TGTGCCAGCAGCGTCGGGGGGAGTGTCAGGGGCGCGGAAGAGACCCAGTACTTC
once | TRBJ1-5 | TRBV7-2 | NA | CASSLDITKPQHF | TGTGCCAGCAGCTTGGACATCACCAAGCCCCAGCATTTT
once | TRBJ2-3 | TRBV19 | TRBD2 | CASSYSGRTDTQYF | TGTGCCAGTTCATATAGCGGGAGGACAGATACGCAGTATTTT
few | TRBJ2-3 | TRBV15 | TRBD2 | CATSRGVAGGRHTQYF | TGTGCCACCAGCAGAGGAGTAGCGGGAGGGAGGCATACGCAGTATTTT
NA | TRBJ2-7 | TRBV29-1 | NA | CSVGQSNEQYF | TGCAGCGTTGGGCAGTCGAACGAGCAGTACTTC
NA | TRBJ2-2 | TRBV5-8 | NA | CASTHGGAAQDTGELFF | TGTGCCAGCACCCACGGCGGGGCAGCCCAAGACACCGGGGAGCTGTTTTTT
NA | TRBJ1-1 | TRBV7-9 | NA | CASSVYRENTEAFF | TGTGCCAGCAGCGTATACAGGGAGAACACTGAAGCTTTCTTT
once | TRBJ1-2 | TRBV5-4 | NA | CASSREANYGYPF | TGTGCCAGCAGCAGAGAGGCTAACTATGGCTACCCCTTC
NA | TRBJ2-7 | TRBV30 | TRBD1 | CAWMQGQGYEQYF | TGTGCCTGGATGCAGGGACAGGGTTACGAGCAGTACTTC
NA | TRBJ2-3 | TRBV7-3 | TRBD2 | CASTKGTTTDTQYF | TGTGCCAGCACCAAAGGGACTACCACAGATACGCAGTATTTT
few | TRBJ1-1 | TRBV29-1 | NA | CSVPGTHDAEAFF | TGCAGCGTCCCCGGGACACATGACGCTGAAGCTTTCTTT
NA | TRBJ1-4 | TRBV5-6 | NA | CASSFGARSTNEKLFF | TGTGCCAGCAGCTTTGGGGCCAGGTCGACTAATGAAAAACTGTTTTTT
NA | TRBJ2-7 | TRBV30 | TRBD1 | CAWSVLDRGYEQYF | TGTGCCTGGAGTGTATTGGACAGGGGGTACGAGCAGTACTTC
NA | TRBJ2-5 | TRBV7-2 | TRBD2 | CASSFGTSGGNYQETQYF | TGTGCCAGCAGCTTCGGGACTAGCGGGGGGAATTACCAAGAGACCCAGTACTTC
NA | TRBJ1-2 | TRBV19 | TRBD1 | CASSFLPTGENYGYTF | TGTGCCAGTAGTTTTCTACCGACAGGGGAAAACTATGGCTACACCTTC
NA | TRBJ2-2 | TRBV6-5 | TRBD2 | CASRSSGRYTGELFF | TGTGCCAGCAGATCCAGCGGGAGATACACCGGGGAGCTGTTTTTT
NA | TRBJ2-3 | TRBV7-8 | TRBD2 | CASSVFRRGSTDTQYF | TGTGCCAGCAGCGTCTTTCGGCGGGGGAGCACAGATACGCAGTATTTT
NA | TRBJ1-5 | TRBV21-1 | NA | CASGRGPQHF | TGTGCCAGCGGCCGGGGGCCCCAGCATTTT
NA | TRBJ2-7 | TRBV7-3 | TRBD1 | CASSPDRRDEQYF | TGTGCCAGCAGCCCGGACAGGCGGGACGAGCAGTACTTC
NA | TRBJ2-1 | TRBV4-1 | NA | CASSQDTHRVYSYNEQFF | TGCGCCAGCAGCCAAGATACTCACAGGGTATACTCCTACAATGAGCAGTTCTTC
NA | TRBJ1-1 | TRBV2 | TRBD1 | CASRLTGGTEAFF | TGTGCCAGCAGGCTGACAGGGGGCACTGAAGCTTTCTTT
NA | TRBJ2-1 | TRBV12-5 | TRBD2 | CASGLVAGDSYNEQFF | TGTGCTAGTGGTTTGGTAGCGGGGGACTCCTACAATGAGCAGTTCTTC
NA | TRBJ1-2 | TRBV7-9 | NA | CSSSFGQGIFDGYTF | TGTTCCAGCAGCTTTGGGCAGGGGATTTTTGATGGCTACACCTTC
NA | TRBJ1-4 | TRBV7-2 | NA | CASSTTTGKLFF | TGTGCCAGCAGCACCACGACAGGAAAACTGTTTTTT
few | TRBJ2-5 | TRBV11-3 | TRBD2 | CASSPHVHDSSGRPPGTQYF | TGTGCCAGCAGCCCCCACGTCCACGACTCCAGCGGGAGACCTCCGGGGACCCAGTACTTC
NA | TRBJ1-2 | TRBV4-1 | TRBD1 | CASSPRTGEFGNYGYTF | TGCGCCAGCAGCCCCCGGACAGGGGAATTCGGTAACTATGGCTACACCTTC
NA | TRBJ1-2 | TRBV5-1 | NA | CASSLGGDVYGYTF | TGCGCCAGCAGCTTGGGGGGGGACGTCTATGGCTACACCTTC
few | TRBJ2-2 | TRBV21-1 | NA | CASSKGWRGTGATGELFF | TGTGCCAGCAGCAAAGGTTGGAGGGGGACAGGGGCAACCGGGGAGCTGTTTTTT
NA | TRBJ2-1 | TRBV27 | TRBD2 | CATGWQTGGPSYNEQFF | TGTGCCACCGGATGGCAAACGGGAGGGCCCTCCTACAATGAGCAGTTCTTC
NA | TRBJ1-3 | TRBV6-5 | NA | CASSYGSGGSGNTIYF | TGTGCCAGCAGTTATGGGTCAGGAGGCTCTGGAAACACCATATATTTT
few | TRBJ1-2 | TRBV10-3 | NA | CAISAGQDYGYTF | TGTGCCATCAGTGCGGGACAAGACTATGGCTACACCTTC
NA | TRBJ2-1 | TRBV7-6 | TRBD2 | CASSFLTLAAAYNEQFF | TGTGCCAGCAGCTTTTTGACACTAGCGGCAGCCTACAATGAGCAGTTCTTC